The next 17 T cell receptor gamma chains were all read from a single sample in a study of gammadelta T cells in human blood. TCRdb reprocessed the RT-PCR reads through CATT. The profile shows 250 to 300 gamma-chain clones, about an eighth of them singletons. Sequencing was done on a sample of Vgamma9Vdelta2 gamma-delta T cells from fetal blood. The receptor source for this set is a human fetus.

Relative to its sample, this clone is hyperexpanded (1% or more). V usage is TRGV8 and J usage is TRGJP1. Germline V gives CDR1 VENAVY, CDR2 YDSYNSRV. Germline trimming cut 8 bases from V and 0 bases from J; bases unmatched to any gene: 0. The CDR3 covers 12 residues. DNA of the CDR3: TGTGCCACCTATACCACTGGTTGGTTCAAGATATTT. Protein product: CATYTTGWFKIF.

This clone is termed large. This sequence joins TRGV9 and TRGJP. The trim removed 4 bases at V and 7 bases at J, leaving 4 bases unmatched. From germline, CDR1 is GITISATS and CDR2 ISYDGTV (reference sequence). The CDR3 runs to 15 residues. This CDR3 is CALWDFELGKKIKVF. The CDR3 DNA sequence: TGTGCCTTGTGGGATTTTGAGTTGGGCAAAAAAATCAAGGTATTT.

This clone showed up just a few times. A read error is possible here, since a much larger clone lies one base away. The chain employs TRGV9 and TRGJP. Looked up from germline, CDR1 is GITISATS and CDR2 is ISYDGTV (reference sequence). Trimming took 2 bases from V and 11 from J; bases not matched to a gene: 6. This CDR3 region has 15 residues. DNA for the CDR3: TGTGCCTTGTGGGAGGAGGAGGTGGGCAAAAAAATCAAGGTATTT. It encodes CALWEEEVGKKIKVF.

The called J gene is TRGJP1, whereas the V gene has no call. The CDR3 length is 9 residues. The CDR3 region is CACWCYKIF. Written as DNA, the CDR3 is TGTGCCTGCTGGTGCTATAAGATATTT.

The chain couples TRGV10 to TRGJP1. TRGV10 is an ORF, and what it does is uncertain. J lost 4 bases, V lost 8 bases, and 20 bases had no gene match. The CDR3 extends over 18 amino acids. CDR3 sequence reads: CAAWDYGIRYGTGWFKIF. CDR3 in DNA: TGTGCTGCGTGGGATTATGGGATAAGATACGGCACTGGTTGGTTCAAGATATTT.

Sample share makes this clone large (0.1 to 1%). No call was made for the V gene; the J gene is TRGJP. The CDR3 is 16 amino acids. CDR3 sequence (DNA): TGTGCCTTGTGGGAGGTATTACAGTTGGGCAAAAAAATCAAGGTATTT. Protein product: CALWEVLQLGKKIKVF.

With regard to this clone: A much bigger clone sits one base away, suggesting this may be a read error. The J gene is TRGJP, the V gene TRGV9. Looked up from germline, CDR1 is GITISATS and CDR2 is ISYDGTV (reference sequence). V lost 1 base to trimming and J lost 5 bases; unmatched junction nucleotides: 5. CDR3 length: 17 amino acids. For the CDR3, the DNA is TGTGCCTTGTGGGAGGTAGACAAAGAGTTGGGCAAAAAAATCAAGGTATTT. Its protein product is CALWEVDKELGKKIKVF.

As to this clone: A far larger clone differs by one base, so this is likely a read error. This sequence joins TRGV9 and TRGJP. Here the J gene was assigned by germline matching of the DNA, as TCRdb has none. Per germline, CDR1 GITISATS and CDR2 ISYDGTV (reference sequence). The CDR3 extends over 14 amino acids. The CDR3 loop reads CALWEQLDKKIKVF. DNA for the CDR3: TGTGCCTTGTGGGAACAGTTGGACAAAAAAATCAAGGTATTT.

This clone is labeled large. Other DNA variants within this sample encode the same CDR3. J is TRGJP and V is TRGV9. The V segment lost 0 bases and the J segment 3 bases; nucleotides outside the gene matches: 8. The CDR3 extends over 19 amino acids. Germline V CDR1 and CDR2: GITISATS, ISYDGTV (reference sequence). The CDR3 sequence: CALWEVRTLQELGKKIKVF. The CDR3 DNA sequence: TGTGCCTTGTGGGAGGTGAGAACCCTGCAAGAGTTGGGCAAAAAAATCAAGGTATTT.

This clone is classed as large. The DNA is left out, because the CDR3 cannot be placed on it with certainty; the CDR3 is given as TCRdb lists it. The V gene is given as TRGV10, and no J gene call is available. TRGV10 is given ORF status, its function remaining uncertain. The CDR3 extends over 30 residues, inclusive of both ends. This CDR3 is CAAWDFIIRNSLAVEQHWLSQVSIGRIQHF.

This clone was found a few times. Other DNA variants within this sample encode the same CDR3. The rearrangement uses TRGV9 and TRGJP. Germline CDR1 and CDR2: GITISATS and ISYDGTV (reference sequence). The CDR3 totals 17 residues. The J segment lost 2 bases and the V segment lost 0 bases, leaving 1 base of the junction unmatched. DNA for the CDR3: TGTGCCTTGTGGGAGGTGAGGCAAGAGTTGGGCAAAAAAATCAAGGTATTT. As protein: CALWEVRQELGKKIKVF.

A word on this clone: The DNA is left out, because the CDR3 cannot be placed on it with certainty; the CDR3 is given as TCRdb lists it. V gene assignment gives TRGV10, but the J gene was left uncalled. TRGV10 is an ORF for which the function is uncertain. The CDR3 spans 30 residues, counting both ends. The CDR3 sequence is CAAWGFIIRNSLAVEQHLLSQVSIGRIQHF.

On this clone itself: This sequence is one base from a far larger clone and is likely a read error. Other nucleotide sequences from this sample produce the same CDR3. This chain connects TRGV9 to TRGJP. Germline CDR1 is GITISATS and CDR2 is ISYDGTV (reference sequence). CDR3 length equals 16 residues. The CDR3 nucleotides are TGTGCATTGTGGGAGGTGCAAGAGTTGGGCAAAAAAATCAAGGTATTT. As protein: CALWEVQELGKKIKVF.

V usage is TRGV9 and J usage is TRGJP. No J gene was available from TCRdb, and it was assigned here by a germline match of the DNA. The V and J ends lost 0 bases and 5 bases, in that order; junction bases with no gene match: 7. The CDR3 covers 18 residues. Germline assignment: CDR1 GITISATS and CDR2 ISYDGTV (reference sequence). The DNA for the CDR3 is TGTGCCTTGTGGGAGGTGCATGGCGAAGAGTTGGGCAAAAAAATCAAGGTATTT. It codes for CALWEVHGEELGKKIKVF.

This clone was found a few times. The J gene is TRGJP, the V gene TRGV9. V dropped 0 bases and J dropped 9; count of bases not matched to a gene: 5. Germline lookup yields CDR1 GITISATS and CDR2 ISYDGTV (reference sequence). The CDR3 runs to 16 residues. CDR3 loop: CALWEVHVLGKKIKVF. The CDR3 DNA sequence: TGTGCCTTGTGGGAGGTGCATGTGTTGGGCAAAAAAATCAAGGTATTT.

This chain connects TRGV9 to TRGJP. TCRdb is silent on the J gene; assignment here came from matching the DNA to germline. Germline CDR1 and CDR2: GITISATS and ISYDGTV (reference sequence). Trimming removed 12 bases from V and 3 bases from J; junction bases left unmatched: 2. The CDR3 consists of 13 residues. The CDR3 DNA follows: TGTGCCACGCAAGAGTTGGGCAAAAAAATCAAGGTATTT. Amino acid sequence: CATQELGKKIKVF.

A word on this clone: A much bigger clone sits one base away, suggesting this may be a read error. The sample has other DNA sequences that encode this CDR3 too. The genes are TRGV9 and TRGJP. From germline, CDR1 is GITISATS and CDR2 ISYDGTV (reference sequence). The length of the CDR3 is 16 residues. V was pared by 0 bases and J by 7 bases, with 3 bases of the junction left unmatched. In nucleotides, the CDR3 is TGTGCCTTGTGGGAGGTGAAGGAGTTGGGCAAAAAAATCAAGGTATTT. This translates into CALWEVKELGKKIKVF.